This TCR beta chain appears in the sequencing data of a study of CD4+ T cells in melanoma. The study's findings and limits: In melanoma, neoantigen-specific CD4+ T cells reportedly differed in differentiation state. A reported correlation linked neoantigen-specific CD4+ T cells to CD8+, macrophage and B cell function.

The repertoire was sequenced with immunoSEQ multiplex PCR; TCRdb's copy has only in-frame clones and lacks some. In the table there are about 140,000 clones, about 93% of which are singletons. Comment on this clone: Its antigen remains unidentified.

This CDR3 is 15 amino acids long. Germline CDR1 and CDR2: SGHRS and YFSETQ. V was clipped by 4 bases and J by 6 bases, with 16 bases between them. J is TRBJ2-2 and V is TRBV5-1; maybe TRBD1 (6 bases). This TCR was sampled from a human donor with melanoma. In nucleotides, the CDR3 is TGCGCCAGCAGCCCAAGCACAGGGTTCGCCGGGGAGCTGTTTTTT. Translated, it gives CASSPSTGFAGELFF.